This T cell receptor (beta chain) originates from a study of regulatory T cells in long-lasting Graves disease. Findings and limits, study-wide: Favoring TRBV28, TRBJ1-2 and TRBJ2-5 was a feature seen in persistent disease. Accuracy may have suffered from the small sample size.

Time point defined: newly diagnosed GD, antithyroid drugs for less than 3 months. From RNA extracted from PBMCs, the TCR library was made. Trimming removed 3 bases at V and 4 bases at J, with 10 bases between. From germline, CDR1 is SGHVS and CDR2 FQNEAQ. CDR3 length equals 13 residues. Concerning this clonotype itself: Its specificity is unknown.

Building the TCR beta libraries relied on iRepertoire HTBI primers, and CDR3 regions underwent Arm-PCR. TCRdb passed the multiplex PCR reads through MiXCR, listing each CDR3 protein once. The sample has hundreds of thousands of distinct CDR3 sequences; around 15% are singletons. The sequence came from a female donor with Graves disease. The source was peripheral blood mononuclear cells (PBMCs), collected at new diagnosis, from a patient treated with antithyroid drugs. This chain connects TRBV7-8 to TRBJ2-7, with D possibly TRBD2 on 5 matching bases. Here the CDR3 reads CASSFRSDYEQYF. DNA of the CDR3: TGTGCCAGCAGCTTCCGTAGCGATTACGAGCAGTACTTC.